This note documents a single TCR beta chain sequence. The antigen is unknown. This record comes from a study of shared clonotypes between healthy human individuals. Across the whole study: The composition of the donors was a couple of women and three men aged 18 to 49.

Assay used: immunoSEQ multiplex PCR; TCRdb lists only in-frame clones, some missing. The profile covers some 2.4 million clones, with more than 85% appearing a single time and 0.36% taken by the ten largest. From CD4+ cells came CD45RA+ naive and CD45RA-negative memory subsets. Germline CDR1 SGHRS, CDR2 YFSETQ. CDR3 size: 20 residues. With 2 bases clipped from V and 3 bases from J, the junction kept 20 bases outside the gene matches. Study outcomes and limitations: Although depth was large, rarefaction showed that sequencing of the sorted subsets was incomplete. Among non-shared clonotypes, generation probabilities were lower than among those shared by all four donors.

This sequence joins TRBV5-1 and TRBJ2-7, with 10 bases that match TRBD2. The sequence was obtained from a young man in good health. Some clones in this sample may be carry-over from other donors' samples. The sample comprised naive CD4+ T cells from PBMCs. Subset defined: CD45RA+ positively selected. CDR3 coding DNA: TGCGCCAGCAGCTTCCCCAACACTAGCGGGGTTGGGGGGACCTACTACGAGCAGTACTTC. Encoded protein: CASSFPNTSGVGGTYYEQYF.